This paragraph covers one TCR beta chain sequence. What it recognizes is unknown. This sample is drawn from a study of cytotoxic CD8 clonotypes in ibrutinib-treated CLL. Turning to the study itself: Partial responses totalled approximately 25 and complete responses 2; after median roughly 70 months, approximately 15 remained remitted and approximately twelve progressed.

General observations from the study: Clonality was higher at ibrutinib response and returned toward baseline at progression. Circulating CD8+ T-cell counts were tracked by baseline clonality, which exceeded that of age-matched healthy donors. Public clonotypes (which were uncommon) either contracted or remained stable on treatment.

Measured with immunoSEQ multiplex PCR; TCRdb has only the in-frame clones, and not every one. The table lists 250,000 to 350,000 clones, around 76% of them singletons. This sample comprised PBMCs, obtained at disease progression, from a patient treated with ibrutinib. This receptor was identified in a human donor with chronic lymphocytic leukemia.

CDR3 DNA: TGTGCCATCCGAGGACCTAAACAAGAGACCCAGTACTTC. Its translation is CAIRGPKQETQYF. The chain has TRBV10-3 and TRBJ2-5; no firm D call. V was clipped by 8 bases and J by 2 bases, with 12 bases between them. This CDR3 has 13 residues. Germline CDR1 and CDR2: ENHRY and SYGVKD.